Listed here are 19 T cell receptor beta chains from one sample, sequenced in a study of regulatory T cells in long-lasting Graves disease. Time point denoted: newly diagnosed GD, antithyroid drugs for less than 3 months. PBMC-extracted RNA yielded the TCR library. Combining iRepertoire HTBI primers with Arm-PCR of CDR3 regions, the authors built TCR beta libraries. Each CDR3 protein gets one entry after TCRdb re-called the multiplex PCR reads with MiXCR. The data contain about 240,000 distinct CDR3 sequences, around 21% of them singletons. Sample: peripheral blood mononuclear cells (PBMCs), taken at new diagnosis, from a patient treated with antithyroid drugs. The receptors here all came from a female donor with Graves disease.

This clonotype was seen at least ten times. The J gene is TRBJ2-1, the V gene TRBV30; D is possibly TRBD2 (6 bases). The length of the CDR3 is 17 residues. The V end lost 2 bases, the J end lost 6 bases, and 23 bases lay between the germline ends. CDR1 is GTSNPN, CDR2 SVGIG, per germline (reference sequence). CDR3 DNA: TGTGCCTGGAGTAGAGGGAGGTGGGAGAAACCCGGCAATGAGCAGTTCTTC. It translates to CAWSRGRWEKPGNEQFF.

Only a few counts were recorded for this clonotype. V is TRBV4-3 and J is TRBJ1-2; 12 nucleotides agree with TRBD1. There are 15 residues in the CDR3. V trimming: 7 bases; J trimming: 4 bases; junction bases outside the gene matches: 7. The germline V gene has CDR1 LGHNA and CDR2 YSLEER. CDR3 nucleotide sequence: TGCGCCAGCACACCGGGGACAGGGGGCGTCTATGGCTACACCTTC. Translation: CASTPGTGGVYGYTF.

This clonotype was picked up many times. The chain employs TRBV2 and TRBJ1-3; 8 bases agree with TRBD1. The CDR3 totals 17 residues. CDR1 is SNHLY and CDR2 is FYNNEI in the germline V gene. The ends lost 0 bases at V and 1 base at J; junction bases unmatched: 5. The CDR3 DNA reads as TGTGCCAGCAGTGAAGCGGGCTACAGGGGGTCTGGAAACACCATATATTTT. Its protein is CASSEAGYRGSGNTIYF.

This clonotype was found many times. V gene TRBV11-1 combines with J gene TRBJ2-7; 7 bases align to TRBD1. CDR3 size: 15 residues. CDR1 is SGHAT, CDR2 FQDESV, per germline (reference sequence). The junction had 8 bases not matched to a gene; V was cut back by 3 bases and J by 3 bases. The CDR3 region has the DNA TGTGCCAGCAGCTTCAGACAGGGAAACTTCTACGAGCAGTACTTC. Amino acids: CASSFRQGNFYEQYF.

The chain carries TRBV19 and TRBJ2-1, with 11 bases identical to TRBD2. This CDR3 contains 17 residues. The trim removed 5 bases at V and 3 bases at J, leaving 9 bases unmatched. Germline CDR1 reads LNHDA; CDR2 reads SQIVND (reference sequence). Here the CDR3 reads CASSPGTSGSLYNEQFF. The CDR3 DNA follows: TGTGCCAGTAGTCCCGGGACTAGCGGTTCTCTCTACAATGAGCAGTTCTTC.

This clonotype occurred many times. One junction end disagrees with the germline gene, perhaps due to a read error. This chain uses TRBV5-1 with TRBJ1-2; D is possibly TRBD1 (6 bases). Germline assignment: CDR1 SGHRS and CDR2 YFSETQ. This CDR3 spans 14 amino acids. The CDR3 region is CASSPGTHNYGYTF. The CDR3 region has the DNA TGTGCCAGCAGCCCTGGGACACACAACTATGGCTACACCTTC. Full variable domain (rest looked up from reference TRBV5-1 and TRBJ1-2): KAGVTQTPRYLIKTRGQQVTLSCSPISGHRSVSWYQQTPGQGLQFLFEYFSETQRNKGNFPGRFSGRQFSNSRSEMNVSTLELGDSALYLCASSPGTHNYGYTFGSGTRLTVV.

Concerning this clonotype: A read error is possible here, since a much larger clone lies one base away. The chain links TRBV10-3 to TRBJ2-7; D may be TRBD2 (6 bases). Germline CDR1 reads ENHRY; CDR2 reads SYGVKD. This CDR3 is 13 amino acids long. The CDR3 here is CTTLGTDSYEQYF. The CDR3 nucleotides read TGTACCACCCTGGGGACTGACTCCTACGAGCAGTACTTC.

This clonotype was seen at least ten times. The chain uses TRBV20-1 and TRBJ2-5; TRBD2 matches 11 bases. V trimming: 0 bases; J trimming: 4 bases; junction bases outside the gene matches: 10. The CDR3 runs to 17 residues. Germline CDR1 DFQATT, CDR2 SNEGSKA (reference sequence). The CDR3 spells CSARDSLAGGRVETQYF. The CDR3 DNA is TGCAGTGCTAGAGATAGCCTAGCGGGAGGTCGGGTAGAGACCCAGTACTTC.

About this clonotype itself: Lacking the conserved final phenylalanine or tryptophan, this CDR3 likely reflects a read error. J is TRBJ1-1 and V is TRBV7-9, with 8 nucleotides matching TRBD1. The CDR3 sequence is 16 residues long. V lost 5 bases, J lost 0 bases, and 8 bases stayed unmatched. Looked up from germline, CDR1 is SEHNR and CDR2 is FQNEAQ (reference sequence). The CDR3 region has the DNA TGTGCCAGCAGCGTACCCGGGACAGGTATGAACACTGAAGCTTTCCTT. This gives the protein CASSVPGTGMNTEAFL.

This clonotype came up many times. The chain joins TRBV20-1 to TRBJ1-6, with a weak D call TRBD1 (5 bases). V was trimmed by 5 bases and J by 7 bases, leaving 12 bases between them. CDR3 length: 13 residues. CDR1 and CDR2 from the germline V gene are DFQATT and SNEGSKA (reference sequence). This chain's CDR3 is CSAPRQQNSPLHF. The CDR3 coding sequence is TGCAGTGCTCCCCGACAGCAAAATTCACCCCTCCACTTT.

A few counts support this clonotype. The chain has TRBV28 and TRBJ1-4; D unresolved. The CDR3 is 15 residues long. V lost 3 bases and J 8 bases, leaving 16 bases between the germline ends. Per germline, CDR1 MDHEN and CDR2 SYDVKM. The CDR3 here is CASSFGLQIGEKLFF. The CDR3 DNA follows: TGTGCCAGCAGTTTTGGGCTCCAGATAGGAGAAAAACTGTTTTTT.

This clonotype was observed at least ten times. This chain uses TRBV7-3 with TRBJ1-1; 9 nucleotides agree with TRBD1. Losses at the gene ends were 5 bases for V and 4 bases for J; bases not matched to a gene: 2. This CDR3 is 13 amino acids long. CDR1 and CDR2 (germline): SGHTA, FQGTGA. CDR3 residues: CASSETGGTEAFF. The CDR3, as DNA: TGTGCCAGCAGCGAGACAGGGGGCACTGAAGCTTTCTTT.

For this clonotype: It may be a read error: a sequence one base away is much more abundant. The V gene is TRBV11-2, the J gene TRBJ2-5; D is unresolved. Trimming removed 1 base from V and 11 bases from J, with 20 bases in between. The germline V gene encodes CDR1 SGHAT and CDR2 FQNNGV. The CDR3 covers 15 residues. CDR3 in amino acids: CASSLVRLDGVEQYF. CDR3 bases: TGTGCCAGCAGCTTAGTTCGCCTCGACGGCGTTGAGCAGTACTTC.

This clonotype showed up just a few times. The chain recombines TRBV7-3 with TRBJ2-3; TRBD2 agrees at 7 bases. J lost 5 bases, V lost 8 bases, and 4 bases had no gene match. The CDR3 has 12 residues. CDR1 SGHTA and CDR2 FQGTGA come from the germline V gene. This chain's CDR3 is CASSTGGDTQYF. CDR3 DNA: TGTGCCAGCTCGACGGGGGGAGATACGCAGTATTTT. The whole variable domain, remainder taken from reference TRBV7-3 and TRBJ2-3, is GAGVSQTPSNKVTEKGKYVELRCDPISGHTALYWYRQSLGQGPEFLIYFQGTGAADDSGLPNDRFFAVRPEGSVSTLKIQRTERGDSAVYLCASSTGGDTQYFGPGTRLTVL.

This clonotype came up a few times. The chain carries TRBV20-1 and TRBJ1-5, with 7 nucleotides matching TRBD1. Unmatched junction bases numbered 3, after V lost 1 base and J lost 3 bases. The CDR3 runs 14 residues. Germline V gene lookup returns CDR1 DFQATT and CDR2 SNEGSKA (reference sequence). The CDR3 is CSARGQGLNQPQHF. CDR3 sequence (DNA): TGCAGTGCTAGAGGACAGGGTCTCAATCAGCCCCAGCATTTT.

This clonotype occurred many times. The chain has TRBV7-9 and TRBJ2-5; 7 positions match TRBD2. V lost 0 bases and J lost 3; bases outside the gene matches: 4. Germline V gene data show CDR1 as SEHNR and CDR2 as FQNEAQ (reference sequence). The CDR3 has 15 residues. The CDR3 protein is CASSLARAGKETQYF. The CDR3 nucleotides are TGTGCCAGCAGCTTAGCGCGAGCGGGGAAAGAGACCCAGTACTTC.

This chain connects TRBV28 to TRBJ1-1, with unresolved D. The CDR3 is 12 residues long. Trimming removed 6 bases from V and 3 bases from J, with 8 bases in between. Germline assignment: CDR1 MDHEN and CDR2 SYDVKM. The CDR3 nucleotides read TGTGCCAGCAGGCAAGTTTACACTGAAGCTTTCTTT. This translates into CASRQVYTEAFF.

On this clonotype: This may be a read error, as it is one base from a much larger clone. The chain links TRBV7-8 to TRBJ2-7; TRBD2 agrees at 7 bases. TRBJ2-5 matches the DNA end more closely, so the J call is doubtful. The germline CDR1 and CDR2 sequences are SGHVS and FQNEAQ. CDR3 length equals 16 residues. CDR3 sequence reads: CANSLGVGGGGETQYF. The CDR3 DNA reads as TGTGCCAACAGCTTAGGGGTGGGCGGGGGAGGAGAGACCCAGTACTTC.

This clonotype was counted at least ten times. CDR3 DNA: TGTGCCAGCAGCTCACGCCCTAATATAGGGGGAAATGATGGCTACACCTTC. Protein product: CASSSRPNIGGNDGYTF. The rearrangement joins TRBV7-2 to TRBJ1-2; D perhaps matches TRBD1 (6 bases). Germline V gene sequence: CDR1 SGHTA, CDR2 FQGNSA. Trimming pared 4 bases from V and 6 bases from J, leaving 24 bases between. The CDR3 contains 17 residues.